This record looks at one T cell receptor beta chain sequence and its context. Antigen unknown. Trimming took 0 bases from V and 4 from J, leaving 10 bases between them. CDR3 size: 15 residues. Germline V gene data show CDR1 as SGDLS and CDR2 as YYNGEE. This entry comes from a study of graft-versus-host responses after intestinal transplantation. Study-level information: Each transplant was multivisceral, liver-intestinal, or isolated intestinal. Broader study findings: GvH clones were found in recipient marrow; some appeared first in ileum or blood. Maximum circulating GvH clone levels tracked with early post-transplant HvG decreases.

The repertoire was sequenced with immunoSEQ multiplex PCR; TCRdb's copy has only in-frame clones and lacks some. The sample records nearly 90,000 clones, roughly 87% being singletons. The rearrangement links TRBV9 to TRBJ2-2; no reliable D call. Sequences were derived from unstimulated CD8+ T cells sorted from spleen or lymph node cells, sampled before intestinal transplant. This TCR was sampled from a human donor who received an intestinal transplant. CDR3 sequence: CASSVGVDVTGELFF. CDR3 nucleotide sequence: TGTGCCAGCAGCGTAGGTGTGGATGTCACCGGGGAGCTGTTTTTT.